This TCR beta chain originates from a study of blood T cell repertoires in COVID-19. Using immunoSEQ multiplex PCR, the repertoire was profiled, and TCRdb retains in-frame clones only, with some absent. The table has over 200,000 clones, roughly 84% seen once. From germline, CDR1 is MNHEY and CDR2 SVGAGI. The CDR3 length is 16 residues. V shed 4 bases and J 4 bases; nucleotides not matched to a gene: 12. The V and J genes are TRBV6-5 and TRBJ1-2, with 7 bases matching TRBD1. Sequencing was done on a sample of peripheral blood. This TCR was sampled from a man between 40 and 49 years old with active or convalescent COVID-19. The CDR3 here is CASSSRPRGGAYGYTF. The DNA of the CDR3 is TGTGCCAGCAGTTCCAGGCCTAGAGGGGGCGCCTATGGCTACACCTTC.